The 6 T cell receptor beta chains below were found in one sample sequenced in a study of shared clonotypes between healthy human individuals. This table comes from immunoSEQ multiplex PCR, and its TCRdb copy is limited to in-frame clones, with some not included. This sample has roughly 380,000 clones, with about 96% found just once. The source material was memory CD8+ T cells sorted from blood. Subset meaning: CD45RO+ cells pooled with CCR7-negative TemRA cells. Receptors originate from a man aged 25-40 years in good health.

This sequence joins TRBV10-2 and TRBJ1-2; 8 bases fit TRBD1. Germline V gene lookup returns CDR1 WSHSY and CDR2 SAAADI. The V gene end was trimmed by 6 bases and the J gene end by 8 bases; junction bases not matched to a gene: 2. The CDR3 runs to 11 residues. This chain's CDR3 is CASRTGEGYTF. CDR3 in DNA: TGCGCCAGCAGGACAGGGGAAGGCTACACCTTC.

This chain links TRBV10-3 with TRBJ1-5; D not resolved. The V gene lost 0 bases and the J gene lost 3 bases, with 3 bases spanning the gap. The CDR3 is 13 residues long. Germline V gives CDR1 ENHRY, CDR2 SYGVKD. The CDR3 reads CAISESYNQPQHF. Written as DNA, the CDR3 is TGTGCCATCAGTGAGTCTTACAATCAGCCCCAGCATTTT.

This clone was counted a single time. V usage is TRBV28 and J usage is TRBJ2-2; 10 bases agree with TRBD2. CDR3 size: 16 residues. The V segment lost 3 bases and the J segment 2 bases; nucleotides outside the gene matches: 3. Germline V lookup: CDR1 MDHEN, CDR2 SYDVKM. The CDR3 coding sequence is TGTGCCAGCAGTTTCTGGACTAGCGGTAACACCGGGGAGCTGTTTTTT. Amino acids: CASSFWTSGNTGELFF. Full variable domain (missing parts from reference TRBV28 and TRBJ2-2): DVKVTQSSRYLVKRTGEKVFLECVQDMDHENMFWYRQDPGLGLRLIYFSYDVKMKEKGDIPEGYSVSREKKERFSLILESASTNQTSMYLCASSFWTSGNTGELFFGEGSRLTVL.

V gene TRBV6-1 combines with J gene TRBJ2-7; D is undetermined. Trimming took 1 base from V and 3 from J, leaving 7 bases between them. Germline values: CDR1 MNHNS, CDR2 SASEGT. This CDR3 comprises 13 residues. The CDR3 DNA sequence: TGTGCCAGCAGTGAAGGGCTATTCTACGAGCAGTACTTC. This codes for CASSEGLFYEQYF.

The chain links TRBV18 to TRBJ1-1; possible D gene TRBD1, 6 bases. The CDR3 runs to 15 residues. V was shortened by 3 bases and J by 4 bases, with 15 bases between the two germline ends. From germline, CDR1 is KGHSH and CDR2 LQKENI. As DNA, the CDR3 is TGTGCCAGCTCACCCTTGGGGGCAGGGAGCACTGAAGCTTTCTTT. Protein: CASSPLGAGSTEAFF.

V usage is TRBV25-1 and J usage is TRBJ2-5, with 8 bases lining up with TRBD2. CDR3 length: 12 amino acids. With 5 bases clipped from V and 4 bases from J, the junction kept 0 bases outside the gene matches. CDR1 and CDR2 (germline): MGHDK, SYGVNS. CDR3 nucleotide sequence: TGTGCCAGCAGTAGCGGGAGAGAGACCCAGTACTTC. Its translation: CASSSGRETQYF.